This TCR beta chain was sequenced for a study of cytomegalovirus exposure and HLA in healthy donors. The study's findings and limits: Accurate predictions that matched the HLA-A and HLA-B alleles of most subjects were reportedly made from TCR beta sequences. Both high specificity and high sensitivity reportedly marked the classifier's diagnosis of cytomegalovirus status. Investigators reported 150 to 200 TCR beta chains as tied to cytomegalovirus.

The PCR contained 60 Vbeta and 13 Jbeta primers. This table comes from immunoSEQ multiplex PCR, and its TCRdb copy is limited to in-frame clones, with some not included. The sample holds approximately 110,000 clones, 77% seen once. For this clone: What it binds is unknown. This CDR3 is also generated by other DNA sequences in the sample.

Healthy bone marrow donors made up the donor group. Trimming removed 1 base at V and 0 bases at J, with 7 bases between. This CDR3 has 14 amino acids. The germline gives CDR1 SGHAT, CDR2 FQNNGV. J is TRBJ2-7 and V is TRBV11-2; no definite D call. The specimen sequenced was PBMCs. The source is a woman in her thirties or forties in good health and CMV-seropositive. CDR3 loop: CASSLVRGSYEQYF. The CDR3 DNA reads as TGTGCCAGCAGCTTAGTACGCGGCTCCTACGAGCAGTACTTC.